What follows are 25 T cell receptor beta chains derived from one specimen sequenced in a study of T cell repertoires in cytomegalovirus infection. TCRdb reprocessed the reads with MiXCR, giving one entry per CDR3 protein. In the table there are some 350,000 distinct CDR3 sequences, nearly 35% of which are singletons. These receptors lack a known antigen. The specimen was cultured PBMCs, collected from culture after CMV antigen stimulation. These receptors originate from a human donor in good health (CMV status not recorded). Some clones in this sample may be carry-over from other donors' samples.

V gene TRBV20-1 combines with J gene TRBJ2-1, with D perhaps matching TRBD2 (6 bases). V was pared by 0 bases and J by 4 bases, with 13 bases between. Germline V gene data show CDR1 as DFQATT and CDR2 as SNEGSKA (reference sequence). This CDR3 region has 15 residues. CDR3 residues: CSARDGPSAYNEQFF. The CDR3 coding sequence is TGCAGTGCTAGAGATGGGCCTAGCGCTTACAATGAGCAGTTCTTC.

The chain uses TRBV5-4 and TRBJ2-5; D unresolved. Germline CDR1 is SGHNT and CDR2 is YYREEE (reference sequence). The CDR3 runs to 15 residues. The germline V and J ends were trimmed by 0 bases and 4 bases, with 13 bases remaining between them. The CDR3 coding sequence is TGTGCCAGCAGCTTGGGTGGCCTAGTCTCAGAGACCCAGTACTTC. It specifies CASSLGGLVSETQYF.

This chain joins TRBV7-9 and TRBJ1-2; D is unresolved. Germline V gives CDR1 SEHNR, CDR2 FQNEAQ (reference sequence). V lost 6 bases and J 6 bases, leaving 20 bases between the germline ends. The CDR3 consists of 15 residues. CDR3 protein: CASSRYRAGDHGYTF. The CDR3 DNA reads TGTGCCAGCAGTCGATATAGGGCCGGGGATCATGGCTACACCTTC.

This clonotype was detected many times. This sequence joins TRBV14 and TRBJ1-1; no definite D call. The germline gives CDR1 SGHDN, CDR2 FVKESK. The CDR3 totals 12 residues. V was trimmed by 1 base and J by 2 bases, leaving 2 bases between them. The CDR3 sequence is CASSQVNTEAFF. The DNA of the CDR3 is TGTGCCAGCAGCCAAGTAAACACTGAAGCTTTCTTT.

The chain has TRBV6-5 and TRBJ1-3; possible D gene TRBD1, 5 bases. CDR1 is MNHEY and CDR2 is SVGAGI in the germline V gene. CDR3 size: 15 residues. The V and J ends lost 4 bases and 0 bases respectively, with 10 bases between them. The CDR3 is CASSLSGASGNTIYF. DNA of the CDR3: TGTGCCAGCAGTTTGTCCGGGGCCTCTGGAAACACCATATATTTT.

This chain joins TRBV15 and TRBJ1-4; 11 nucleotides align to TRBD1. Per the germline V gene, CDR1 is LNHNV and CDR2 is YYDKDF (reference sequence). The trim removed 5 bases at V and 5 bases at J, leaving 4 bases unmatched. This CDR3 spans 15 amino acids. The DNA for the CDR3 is TGTGCCACCAGCGAGGGACAGGGGGGGAATGAAAAACTGTTTTTT. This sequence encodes CATSEGQGGNEKLFF.

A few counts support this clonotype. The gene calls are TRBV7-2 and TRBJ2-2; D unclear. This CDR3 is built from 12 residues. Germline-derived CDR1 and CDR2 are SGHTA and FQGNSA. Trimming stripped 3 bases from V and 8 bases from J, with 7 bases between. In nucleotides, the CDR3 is TGTGCCAGCAGCTTGGATTGGGGGGAGCTGTTTTTT. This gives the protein CASSLDWGELFF.

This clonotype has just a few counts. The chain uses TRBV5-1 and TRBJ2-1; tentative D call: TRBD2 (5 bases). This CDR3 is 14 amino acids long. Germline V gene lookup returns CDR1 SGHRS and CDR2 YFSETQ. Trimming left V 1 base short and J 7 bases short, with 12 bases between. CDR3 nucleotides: TGCGCCAGCAGCTTGACGGGGTTTGAGAATGAGCAGTTCTTC. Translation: CASSLTGFENEQFF.

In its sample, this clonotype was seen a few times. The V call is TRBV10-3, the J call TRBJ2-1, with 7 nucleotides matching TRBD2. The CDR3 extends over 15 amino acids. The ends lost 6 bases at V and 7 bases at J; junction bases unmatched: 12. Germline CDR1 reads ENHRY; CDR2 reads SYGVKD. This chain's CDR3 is CAIRASGSSVNEQFF. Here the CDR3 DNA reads TGTGCCATCAGGGCTAGCGGTAGCTCGGTAAATGAGCAGTTCTTC.

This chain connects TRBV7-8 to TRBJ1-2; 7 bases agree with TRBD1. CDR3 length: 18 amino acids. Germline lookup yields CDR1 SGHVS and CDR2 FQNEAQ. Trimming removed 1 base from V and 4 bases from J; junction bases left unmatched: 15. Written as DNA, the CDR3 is TGTGCCAGCAGCTTAGAGAGGGGGCCAAAGAGATCTCGCTATGGCTACACCTTC. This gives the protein CASSLERGPKRSRYGYTF.

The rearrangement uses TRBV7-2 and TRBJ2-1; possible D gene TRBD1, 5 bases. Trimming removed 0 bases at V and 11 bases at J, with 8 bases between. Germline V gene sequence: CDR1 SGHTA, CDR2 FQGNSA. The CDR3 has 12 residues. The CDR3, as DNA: TGTGCCAGCAGCTTAGCTGGACAACAGCAGTTCTTC. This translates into CASSLAGQQQFF. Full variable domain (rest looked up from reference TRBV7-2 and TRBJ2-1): GAGVSQSPSNKVTEKGKDVELRCDPISGHTALYWYRQSLGQGLEFLIYFQGNSAPDKSGLPSDRFSAERTGGSVSTLTIQRTQQEDSAVYLCASSLAGQQQFFGPGTRLTVL.

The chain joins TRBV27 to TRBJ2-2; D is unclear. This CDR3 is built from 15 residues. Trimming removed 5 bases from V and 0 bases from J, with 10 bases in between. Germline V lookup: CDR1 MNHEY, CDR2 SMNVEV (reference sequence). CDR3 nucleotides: TGTGCCAGCAGTCCCCAAACAGCGAACACCGGGGAGCTGTTTTTT. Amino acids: CASSPQTANTGELFF.

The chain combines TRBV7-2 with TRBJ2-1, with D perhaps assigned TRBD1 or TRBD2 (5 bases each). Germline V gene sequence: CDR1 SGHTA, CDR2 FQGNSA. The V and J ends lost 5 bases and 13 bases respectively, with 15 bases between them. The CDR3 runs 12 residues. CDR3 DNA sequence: TGTGCCAGCAGCCGGGCTCGGGGCTCCCAGTTCTTC. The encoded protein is CASSRARGSQFF.

CDR3: CASSRANQETQYF. CDR3 sequence (DNA): TGTGCCAGCAGTCGGGCCAACCAAGAGACCCAGTACTTC. The chain is built from TRBV28 and TRBJ2-5; D is unresolved. The length of the CDR3 is 13 residues. In germline, CDR1 is MDHEN, CDR2 SYDVKM. With 5 bases removed from V and 0 bases from J, the gap between germline ends came to 7 bases.

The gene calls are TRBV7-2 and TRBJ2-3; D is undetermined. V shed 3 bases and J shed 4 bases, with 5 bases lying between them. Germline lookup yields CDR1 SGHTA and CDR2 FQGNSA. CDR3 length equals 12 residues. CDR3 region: CASSFVSDTQYF. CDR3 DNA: TGTGCCAGCAGCTTCGTCTCAGATACGCAGTATTTT.

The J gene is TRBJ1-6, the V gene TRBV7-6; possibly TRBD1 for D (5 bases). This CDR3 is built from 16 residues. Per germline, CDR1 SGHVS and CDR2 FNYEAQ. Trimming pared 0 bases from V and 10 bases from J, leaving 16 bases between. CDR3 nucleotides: TGTGCCAGCAGCTTAGCGGGTCCTGGGACGAACTCACCCCTCCACTTT. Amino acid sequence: CASSLAGPGTNSPLHF.

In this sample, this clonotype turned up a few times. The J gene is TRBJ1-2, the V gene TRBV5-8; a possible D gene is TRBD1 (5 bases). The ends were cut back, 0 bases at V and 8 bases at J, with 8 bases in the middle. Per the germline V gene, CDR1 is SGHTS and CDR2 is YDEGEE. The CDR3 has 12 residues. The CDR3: CASSLGREGYTF. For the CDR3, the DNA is TGTGCCAGCAGCTTGGGCAGGGAAGGCTACACCTTC. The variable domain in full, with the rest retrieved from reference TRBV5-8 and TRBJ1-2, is EAGVTQSPTHLIKTRGQQATLRCSPISGHTSVYWYQQALGLGLQFLLWYDEGEERNRGNFPPRFSGRQFPNYSSELNVNALELEDSALYLCASSLGREGYTFGSGTRLTVV.

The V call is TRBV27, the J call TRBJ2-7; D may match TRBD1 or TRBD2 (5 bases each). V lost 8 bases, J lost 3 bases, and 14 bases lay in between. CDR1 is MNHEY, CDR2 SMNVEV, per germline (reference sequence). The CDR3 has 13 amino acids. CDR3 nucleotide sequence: TGTGCCAGCTCGAGGGGCGTTTTCTACGAGCAGTACTTC. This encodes CASSRGVFYEQYF.

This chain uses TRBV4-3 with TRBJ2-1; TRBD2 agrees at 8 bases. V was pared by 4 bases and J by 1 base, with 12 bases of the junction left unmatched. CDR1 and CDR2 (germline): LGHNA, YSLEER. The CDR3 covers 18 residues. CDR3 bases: TGCGCCAGCAGCCGAGATGATCCGGGAGGGCCATCCTACAATGAGCAGTTCTTC. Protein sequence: CASSRDDPGGPSYNEQFF.

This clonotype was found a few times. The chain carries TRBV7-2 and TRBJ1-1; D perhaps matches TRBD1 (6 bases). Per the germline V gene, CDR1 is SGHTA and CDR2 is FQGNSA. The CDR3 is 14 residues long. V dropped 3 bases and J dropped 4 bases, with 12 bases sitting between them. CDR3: CASSLRDTSTEAFF. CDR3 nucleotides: TGTGCCAGCAGCTTGAGGGACACAAGCACTGAAGCTTTCTTT.

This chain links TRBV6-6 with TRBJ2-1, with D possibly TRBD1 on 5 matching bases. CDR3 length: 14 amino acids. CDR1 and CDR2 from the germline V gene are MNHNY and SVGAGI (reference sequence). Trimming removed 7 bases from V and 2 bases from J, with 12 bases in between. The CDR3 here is CASTLTDAYNEQFF. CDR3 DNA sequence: TGTGCCAGCACCTTGACAGATGCCTACAATGAGCAGTTCTTC.

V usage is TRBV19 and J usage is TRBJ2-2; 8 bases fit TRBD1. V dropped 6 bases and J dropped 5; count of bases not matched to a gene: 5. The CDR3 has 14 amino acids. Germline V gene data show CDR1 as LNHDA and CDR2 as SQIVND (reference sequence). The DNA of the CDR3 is TGTGCCAGTAGGGCAGGGGGCTGGACCGGGGAGCTGTTTTTT. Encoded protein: CASRAGGWTGELFF.

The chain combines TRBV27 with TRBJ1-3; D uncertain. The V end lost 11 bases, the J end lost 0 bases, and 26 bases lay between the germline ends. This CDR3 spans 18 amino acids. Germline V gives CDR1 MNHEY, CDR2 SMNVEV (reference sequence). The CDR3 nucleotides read TGTGCCCCATCAAATGGGTCAGAAAAAGATGACTCTGGAAACACCATATATTTT. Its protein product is CAPSNGSEKDDSGNTIYF.

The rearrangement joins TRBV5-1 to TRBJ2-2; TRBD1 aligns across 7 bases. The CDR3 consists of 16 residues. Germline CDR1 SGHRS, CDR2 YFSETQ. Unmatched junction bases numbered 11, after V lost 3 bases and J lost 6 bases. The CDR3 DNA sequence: TGCGCCAGCAGCTCGATAGGGACAGAACTCCCCGGGGAGCTGTTTTTT. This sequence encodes CASSSIGTELPGELFF.

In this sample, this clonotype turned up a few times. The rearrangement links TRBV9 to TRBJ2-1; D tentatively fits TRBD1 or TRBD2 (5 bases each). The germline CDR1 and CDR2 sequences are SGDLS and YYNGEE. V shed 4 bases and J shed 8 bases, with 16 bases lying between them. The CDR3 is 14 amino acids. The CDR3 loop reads CASSSRDPHDEQFF. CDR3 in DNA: TGTGCCAGCAGCTCCCGGGACCCCCACGATGAGCAGTTCTTC.